These 26 T cell receptor beta chains share one sample of origin, sequenced in a study of blood T cell repertoires in COVID-19. Here immunoSEQ multiplex PCR was the method, and the copy in TCRdb shows in-frame clones only, minus some. The table has a few hundred thousand clones, roughly nine tenths seen once. The sequencing input was PBMCs or T cells enriched from blood (not recorded which). Receptors originate from a young man who had recovered from COVID-19.

V is TRBV2 and J is TRBJ1-6; perhaps TRBD1 as D (5 bases). The V and J ends lost 4 bases and 4 bases respectively, with 11 bases between them. Per germline, CDR1 SNHLY and CDR2 FYNNEI. The CDR3 has 15 amino acids. CDR3 region: CASSVQGIYNSPLHF. CDR3 DNA: TGTGCCAGCAGTGTGCAGGGAATTTATAATTCACCCCTCCACTTT.

The chain carries TRBV4-2 and TRBJ1-5; 9 positions agree with TRBD1. Unmatched junction bases numbered 5, after V lost 1 base and J lost 1 base. In germline, CDR1 is LGHNA, CDR2 YNFKEQ. The CDR3 length is 17 residues. The CDR3 DNA follows: TGTGCCAGCAGCCAAGGGGACAGGGAGGGAAGCAATCAGCCCCAGCATTTT. It specifies CASSQGDREGSNQPQHF.

For the CDR3, the DNA is TGTGCCAGCTCACCTCGGCGGGGGGGGTCATACAATGAGCAGTTCTTC. It translates to CASSPRRGGSYNEQFF. The gene calls are TRBV18 and TRBJ2-1, with TRBD2 matching over 9 bases. CDR1 is KGHSH and CDR2 is LQKENI in the germline V gene. The junction had 7 bases not matched to a gene; V was cut back by 3 bases and J by 4 bases. The CDR3 length is 16 residues.

This sequence joins TRBV18 and TRBJ2-7, with 12 bases aligning to TRBD1. J was trimmed by 7 bases and V by 6 bases; bases with no gene match: 10. The germline V gene encodes CDR1 KGHSH and CDR2 LQKENI. The CDR3 has 15 residues. CDR3 region: CASSLPGQGAGEQYF. DNA for the CDR3: TGTGCCAGCTCTTTACCGGGACAGGGGGCTGGGGAGCAGTACTTC.

This chain links TRBV19 with TRBJ1-1; weak D call: TRBD1 (6 bases). Germline lookup yields CDR1 LNHDA and CDR2 SQIVND (reference sequence). The CDR3 has 17 amino acids. V shed 3 bases and J shed 6 bases, with 23 bases lying between them. The CDR3 sequence is CASSIRGGVLELPEAFF. The CDR3 nucleotides are TGTGCCAGTAGTATCAGGGGTGGGGTCTTAGAGCTCCCTGAAGCTTTCTTT.

V and J are TRBV19 and TRBJ1-4, with no clear D. The ends were cut back, 7 bases at V and 0 bases at J, with 12 bases in the middle. The CDR3 has 15 amino acids. CDR1 and CDR2 (germline): LNHDA, SQIVND (reference sequence). Here the CDR3 DNA reads TGTGCCAGTAAAGGATCGAGCGCAACTAATGAAAAACTGTTTTTT. It specifies CASKGSSATNEKLFF.

The chain links TRBV7-5 to TRBJ1-6. TRBV7-5 is assigned pseudogene status. The CDR3 spans 16 residues. The CDR3: CVRSPPGRGYNSPLHF. The CDR3 nucleotides read TGTGTCAGAAGCCCCCCAGGACGGGGCTATAATTCACCCCTCCACTTT.

The V gene is TRBV29-1, the J gene TRBJ2-1, with 12 positions matching TRBD2. Germline loops: CDR1 SQVTM, CDR2 ANQGSEA. The junction had 1 base not matched to a gene; V was cut back by 4 bases and J by 3 bases. CDR3 length: 14 amino acids. Written as DNA, the CDR3 is TGCAGCGTTGTGACTAGCGGGGGCTACAATGAGCAGTTCTTC. It translates to CSVVTSGGYNEQFF.

This clone came up a few times. The chain carries TRBV18 and TRBJ1-5, with TRBD1 as a possible D gene (6 bases). Trimming pared 4 bases from V and 5 bases from J, leaving 12 bases between. This CDR3 is 14 amino acids long. Germline V gives CDR1 KGHSH, CDR2 LQKENI. CDR3 loop: CASSQGPGDQPQHF. For the CDR3, the DNA is TGTGCCAGCTCACAGGGACCAGGGGATCAGCCCCAGCATTTT.

This clone was detected only once. The chain carries TRBV27 and TRBJ2-1; 8 bases map to TRBD2. Germline CDR1 MNHEY, CDR2 SMNVEV (reference sequence). CDR3 size: 16 residues. Losses at the gene ends were 8 bases for V and 1 base for J; bases not matched to a gene: 10. CDR3 sequence reads: CASVSPTSVSYNEQFF. In DNA form, the CDR3 reads TGTGCCAGCGTATCCCCGACTAGCGTTTCCTACAATGAGCAGTTCTTC.

The chain combines TRBV7-2 with TRBJ2-1; 10 positions agree with TRBD2. The V gene end was trimmed by 5 bases and the J gene end by 8 bases; junction bases not matched to a gene: 9. Germline V CDR1 and CDR2: SGHTA, FQGNSA. This CDR3 spans 15 amino acids. CDR3 coding DNA: TGTGCCAGCAGCCTCACTAGCGGGGCCCGGGATGAGCAGTTCTTC. Translating gives CASSLTSGARDEQFF.

The chain employs TRBV19 and TRBJ2-7, with D perhaps matching TRBD2 (7 bases). In germline, CDR1 is LNHDA, CDR2 SQIVND (reference sequence). This CDR3 region has 15 residues. The V end lost 7 bases, the J end lost 3 bases, and 19 bases lay between the germline ends. The CDR3, as DNA: TGTGCCAGTAAAGAGGTAGGGGGAGGGCGCTACGAGCAGTACTTC. Translation: CASKEVGGGRYEQYF.

The CDR3 region is CASWDRGYNEQFF. CDR3 nucleotides: TGTGCCTCCTGGGACAGGGGTTACAATGAGCAGTTCTTC. The chain couples TRBV10-3 to TRBJ2-1; TRBD1 aligns across 10 bases. The CDR3 totals 13 residues. Germline loops: CDR1 ENHRY, CDR2 SYGVKD. After removal of 11 bases from V and 4 bases from J, the junction contained 5 bases not matched to a gene.

V is TRBV9 and J is TRBJ1-5, with 7 bases aligning to TRBD1. The CDR3 totals 14 residues. Trimming cost V 2 bases and J 5 bases; bases outside gene matches: 4. The germline gives CDR1 SGDLS, CDR2 YYNGEE. CDR3 sequence (DNA): TGTGCCAGCAGCGTTGGGACAGCGGATCAGCCCCAGCATTTT. Translated, it gives CASSVGTADQPQHF. The full variable domain, completed using reference TRBV9 and TRBJ1-5, is DSGVTQTPKHLITATGQRVTLRCSPRSGDLSVYWYQQSLDQGLQFLIQYYNGEERAKGNILERFSAQQFPDLHSELNLSSLELGDSALYFCASSVGTADQPQHFGDGTRLSIL.

The chain couples TRBV11-3 to TRBJ2-6, with D perhaps TRBD1 (6 bases). The CDR3 sequence is 18 residues long. Looked up from germline, CDR1 is SGHNT and CDR2 is YENEEA. V lost 5 bases and J lost 2, with 19 bases in between. The CDR3 DNA reads TGTGCCAGCAGCCCAGGTGTCAGGGGATTTGCTGGGGCCAACGTCCTGACTTTC. Its protein is CASSPGVRGFAGANVLTF. The full variable domain, completed using reference TRBV11-3 and TRBJ2-6, is EAGVVQSPRYKIIEKKQPVAFWCNPISGHNTLYWYLQNLGQGPELLIRYENEEAVDDSQLPKDRFSAERLKGVDSTLKIQPAELGDSAVYLCASSPGVRGFAGANVLTFGAGSRLTVL.

V and J are TRBV5-1 and TRBJ2-2; 9 bases match TRBD2. Germline CDR1 SGHRS, CDR2 YFSETQ. V gave up 4 bases and J gave up 5 bases; unmatched junction bases: 9. The CDR3 runs 16 residues. Written as DNA, the CDR3 is TGCGCCAGCAGCCTATCGGCGGGAGGGCCGACCGGGGAGCTGTTTTTT. Translation: CASSLSAGGPTGELFF.

The chain carries TRBV3-1 (or the pseudogene TRBV3-2) and TRBJ1-3; D gene ambiguous. Trimming took 0 bases from V and 1 from J, leaving 7 bases between them. From germline, CDR1 is LGHDT and CDR2 YNNKEL (reference sequence). CDR3 length equals 15 residues. The CDR3 nucleotides read TGTGCCAGCAGCCAAGATCGGGTTTCTGGAAACACCATATATTTT. Protein sequence: CASSQDRVSGNTIYF.

This clone has just one count. This chain uses TRBV6-5 with TRBJ2-1, with D possibly matching TRBD1 (6 bases). The V end was cut by 5 bases, the J end by 4 bases, with 12 bases between. The CDR3 has 14 amino acids. Germline lookup yields CDR1 MNHEY and CDR2 SVGAGI. CDR3 DNA: TGTGCCAGCAGTCGACAGGAGCCGTACAATGAGCAGTTCTTC. Translated: CASSRQEPYNEQFF.

The chain couples TRBV6-2 or TRBV6-3 to TRBJ2-3; 11 bases fit TRBD2. The junction had 1 base not matched to a gene; V was cut back by 2 bases and J by 0 bases. Germline V gene sequence: CDR1 MNHEY, CDR2 SVGEGT. This CDR3 spans 16 amino acids. In DNA, the CDR3 is TGTGCCAGCAGTTACGGACTAGCGGGCAGCACAGATACGCAGTATTTT. As protein: CASSYGLAGSTDTQYF.

The V and J genes are TRBV6-2 or TRBV6-3 and TRBJ2-1, with 12 bases matching TRBD2. Germline CDR1 and CDR2: MNHEY and SVGEGT. This CDR3 comprises 18 residues. Germline trimming cut 2 bases from V and 8 bases from J; bases unmatched to any gene: 13. As DNA, the CDR3 is TGTGCCAGCAGTTACACGAAAACCGGGACTAGCGGGTCCGATGAGCAGTTCTTC. Its translation: CASSYTKTGTSGSDEQFF.

The chain employs TRBV6-1 and TRBJ1-1; D possibly corresponds to TRBD1 (6 bases). V lost 0 bases and J 3 bases, leaving 20 bases between the germline ends. The germline V gene has CDR1 MNHNS and CDR2 SASEGT. The CDR3 length is 18 residues. The CDR3 sequence is CASSEAGGAADRDTEAFF. In nucleotides, the CDR3 is TGTGCCAGCAGTGAAGCGGGGGGGGCGGCGGACAGAGACACTGAAGCTTTCTTT.

This chain joins TRBV18 and TRBJ2-7; D call uncertain. The CDR3 is 15 amino acids. Trimming took off 1 base at V and 9 bases at J, with 19 bases between the two ends. Germline V lookup: CDR1 KGHSH, CDR2 LQKENI. The CDR3 DNA reads as TGTGCCAGCTCACCACTTGCGACAACCTACGATGGGCAGTACTTC. The encoded protein is CASSPLATTYDGQYF.

As to this clone: In the same sample, other DNA sequences code for this CDR3. V usage is TRBV6-5 and J usage is TRBJ1-2; 7 nucleotides line up with TRBD1. The length of the CDR3 is 13 residues. After removal of 6 bases from V and 3 bases from J, the junction contained 4 bases not matched to a gene. The V gene's germline CDR1 is MNHEY and CDR2 SVGAGI. The CDR3 loop reads CASRPGTDYGYTF. The DNA of the CDR3 is TGTGCCAGCAGGCCTGGGACAGACTATGGCTACACCTTC.

The chain links TRBV27 to TRBJ2-6; tentatively, D is TRBD2 (7 bases). V lost 6 bases and J 4 bases, leaving 22 bases between the germline ends. The CDR3 spans 18 residues. Per germline, CDR1 MNHEY and CDR2 SMNVEV (reference sequence). Written as DNA, the CDR3 is TGTGCCAGCAGCCACAGGGAGGGAATTGGTTGGGGGGCCAACGTCCTGACTTTC. It encodes CASSHREGIGWGANVLTF. The variable domain in full, completed from reference TRBV27 and TRBJ2-6, reads EAQVTQNPRYLITVTGKKLTVTCSQNMNHEYMSWYRQDPGLGLRQIYYSMNVEVTDKGDVPEGYKVSRKEKRNFPLILESPSPNQTSLYFCASSHREGIGWGANVLTFGAGSRLTVL.

Concerning this clone itself: This specimen includes other DNA sequences encoding the same CDR3. The rearrangement joins TRBV11-2 to TRBJ2-7; D is undetermined. The CDR3 contains 11 residues. The V end was cut by 1 base, the J end by 4 bases, with 2 bases between. Germline CDR1 and CDR2: SGHAT and FQNNGV. The CDR3 DNA reads as TGTGCCAGCAGCTTAGCGTACGAGCAGTACTTC. Translated: CASSLAYEQYF.

The gene calls are TRBV5-5 and TRBJ1-5; the D gene is possibly TRBD1 (5 bases). The CDR3 extends over 14 amino acids. Looked up from germline, CDR1 is SGHKS and CDR2 is YYEKEE (reference sequence). Deletions cut 4 bases from V and 5 bases from J, with 13 bases between. In DNA form, the CDR3 reads TGTGCCAGCAGCGCGGGACCGCAAGATCAGCCCCAGCATTTT. Amino acids: CASSAGPQDQPQHF. The full variable domain, in which reference TRBV5-5 and TRBJ1-5 provide the parts outside the CDR3, is DAGVTQSPTHLIKTRGQQVTLRCSPISGHKSVSWYQQVLGQGPQFIFQYYEKEERGRGNFPDRFSARQFPNYSSELNVNALLLGDSALYLCASSAGPQDQPQHFGDGTRLSIL.